A selection of T cell receptor beta chains follows, all from one sample in a study of breast tumors, draining lymph nodes, adjacent tissues. TCRdb re-analysed the multiplex PCR reads in MiXCR, keeping a single row per CDR3 protein. This table holds some 97,000 distinct CDR3 sequences, approximately 22% found once. Sequenced: axillary lymph node tissue. These receptors were obtained from a female donor with breast cancer. Some clones in this sample may be carry-over from other donors' samples. CDR3s include the opening cysteine and the closing phenylalanine or tryptophan. The order of the fields is V gene, CDR3 protein.

v_gene: TRBV19
CDR3aa: CASSSKGVGTNQPQHF

v_gene: TRBV5-8
CDR3aa: CASSLGYNNEQFF

v_gene: TRBV10-3
CDR3aa: CAISESGGSNQPQHF

v_gene: TRBV12-3/TRBV12-4
CDR3aa: CASSSGPSAVGYTF

v_gene: TRBV7-6
CDR3aa: CASSPWGGHDQYF

v_gene: TRBV29-1
CDR3aa: CSVVSGPGELFF

v_gene: TRBV7-2
CDR3aa: CASSSNKPGGRYGYTF

v_gene: TRBV5-1
CDR3aa: CASSPAQGAGGYTF

v_gene: TRBV9
CDR3aa: CASSLPASTEAFF

v_gene: TRBV7-8
CDR3aa: CASSSETTRVTDTQYF

v_gene: TRBV25-1
CDR3aa: CASSASGTGNSPLHF

v_gene: TRBV11-3
CDR3aa: CASSTGAGLGETQYF

v_gene: TRBV5-1
CDR3aa: CASSTSYSTDAQYF

v_gene: TRBV4-1
CDR3aa: CASSQPGQTYTDTQYF

v_gene: TRBV28
CDR3aa: CASSPWEEEFF

v_gene: TRBV5-1
CDR3aa: CASSSRGQGDYGYTF

v_gene: TRBV10-3
CDR3aa: CAISEKGLDSYEQYF

v_gene: TRBV4-2
CDR3aa: CASSQDTGGDYGYTF

v_gene: TRBV5-1
CDR3aa: CASSLRRGGGGSGANVLTF

v_gene: TRBV7-9
CDR3aa: CASSLRRLAGGGRSYNEQFF

v_gene: TRBV7-7
CDR3aa: CASSLVGHPSNEQFF

v_gene: TRBV15
CDR3aa: CATSRDSPGTDTQYF

v_gene: TRBV19
CDR3aa: CASRGRETGELFF

v_gene: TRBV10-3
CDR3aa: CAISEIIREPYNEQFF

v_gene: TRBV7-3
CDR3aa: CASSSFGRTGRGQETQYF

v_gene: TRBV5-1
CDR3aa: CASSRGTEGYEQYF

v_gene: TRBV12-3/TRBV12-4
CDR3aa: CASSWTPNIQYF

v_gene: TRBV10-2
CDR3aa: CASSVGGYRDYTF

v_gene: TRBV7-7
CDR3aa: CASSPSGGALNEQFF

v_gene: TRBV9
CDR3aa: CASSVGAAGANYGYTF

v_gene: TRBV10-1
CDR3aa: CASRGTGVSYNLPLRF

v_gene: TRBV19
CDR3aa: CASTDGPSPGELFF

v_gene: TRBV28
CDR3aa: CASSSSNQLQHF

v_gene: TRBV5-4
CDR3aa: CASSHRDSSSSRNEKLFF

v_gene: TRBV19
CDR3aa: CASSRSGTGSDEQYF

v_gene: TRBV2
CDR3aa: CASSGDRAGGTGELFF

v_gene: TRBV12-3/TRBV12-4
CDR3aa: CASRKGGSSYNEQFF

v_gene: TRBV6-6
CDR3aa: CASSYGTGELFF

v_gene: TRBV9
CDR3aa: CASSVASNTEAFF

v_gene: TRBV12-3/TRBV12-4
CDR3aa: CASSFGTGDGGYTF

v_gene: TRBV24-1
CDR3aa: CATRPGTGGSGELFF